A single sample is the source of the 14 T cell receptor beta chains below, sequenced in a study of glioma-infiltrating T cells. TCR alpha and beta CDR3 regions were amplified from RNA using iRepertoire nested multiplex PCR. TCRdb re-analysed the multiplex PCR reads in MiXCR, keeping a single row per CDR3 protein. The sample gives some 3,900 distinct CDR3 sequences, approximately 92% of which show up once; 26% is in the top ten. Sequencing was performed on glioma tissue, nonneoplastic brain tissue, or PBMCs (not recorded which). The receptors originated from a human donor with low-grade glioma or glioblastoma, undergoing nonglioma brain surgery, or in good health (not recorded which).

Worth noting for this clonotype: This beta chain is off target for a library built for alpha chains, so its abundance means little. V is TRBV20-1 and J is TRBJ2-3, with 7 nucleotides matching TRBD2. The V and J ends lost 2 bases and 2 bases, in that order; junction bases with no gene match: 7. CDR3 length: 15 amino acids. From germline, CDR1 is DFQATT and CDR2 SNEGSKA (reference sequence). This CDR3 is CSARLSGDPTDTQYF. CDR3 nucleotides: TGCAGTGCTAGATTGAGCGGGGACCCCACAGATACGCAGTATTTT.

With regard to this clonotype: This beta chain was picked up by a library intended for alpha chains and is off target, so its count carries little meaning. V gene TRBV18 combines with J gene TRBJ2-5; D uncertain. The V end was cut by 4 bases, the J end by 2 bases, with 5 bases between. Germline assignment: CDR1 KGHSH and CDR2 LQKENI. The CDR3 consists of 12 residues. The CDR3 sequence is CASSLEQETQYF. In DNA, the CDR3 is TGTGCCAGCTCACTAGAGCAAGAGACCCAGTACTTC.

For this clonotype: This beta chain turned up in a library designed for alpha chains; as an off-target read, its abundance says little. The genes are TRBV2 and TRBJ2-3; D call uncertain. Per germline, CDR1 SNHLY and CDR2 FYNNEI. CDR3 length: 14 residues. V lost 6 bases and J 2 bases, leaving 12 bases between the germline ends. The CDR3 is CASRPEATTDTQYF. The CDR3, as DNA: TGTGCCAGCAGACCCGAAGCTACCACAGATACGCAGTATTTT.

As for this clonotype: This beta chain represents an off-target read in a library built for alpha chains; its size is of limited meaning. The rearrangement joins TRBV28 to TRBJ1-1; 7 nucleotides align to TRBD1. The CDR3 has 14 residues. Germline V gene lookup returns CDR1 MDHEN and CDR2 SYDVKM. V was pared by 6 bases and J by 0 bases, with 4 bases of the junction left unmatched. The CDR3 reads CASRTGQLNTEAFF. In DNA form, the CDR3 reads TGTGCCAGCAGAACGGGACAGTTGAACACTGAAGCTTTCTTT.

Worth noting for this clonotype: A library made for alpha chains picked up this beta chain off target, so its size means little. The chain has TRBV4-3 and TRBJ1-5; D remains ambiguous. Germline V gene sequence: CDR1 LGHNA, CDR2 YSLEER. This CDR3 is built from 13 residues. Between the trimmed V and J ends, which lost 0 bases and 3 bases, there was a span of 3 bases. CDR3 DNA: TGCGCCAGCAGCCAAGACCTCAATCAGCCCCAGCATTTT. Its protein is CASSQDLNQPQHF.

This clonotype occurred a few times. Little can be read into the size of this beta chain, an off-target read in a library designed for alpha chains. The CDR3 sequence: CASSGPGLAGGPTYEQYF. The CDR3 DNA follows: TGTGCCAGCAGCGGACCGGGACTAGCGGGGGGCCCTACCTACGAGCAGTACTTC. The chain has TRBV7-2 and TRBJ2-7; 15 bases are shared with TRBD2. Germline assignment: CDR1 SGHTA and CDR2 FQGNSA. J gave up 2 bases and V 5 bases, and 10 bases lay outside the gene matches. The length of the CDR3 is 18 residues.

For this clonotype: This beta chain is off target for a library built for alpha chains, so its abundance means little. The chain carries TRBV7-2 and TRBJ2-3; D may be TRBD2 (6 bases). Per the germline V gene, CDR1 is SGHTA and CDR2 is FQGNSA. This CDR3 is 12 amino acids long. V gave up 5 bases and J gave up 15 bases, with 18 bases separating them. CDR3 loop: CASSEGGMIAYF. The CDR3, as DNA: TGTGCCAGCAGCGAGGGAGGAATGATAGCATATTTT.

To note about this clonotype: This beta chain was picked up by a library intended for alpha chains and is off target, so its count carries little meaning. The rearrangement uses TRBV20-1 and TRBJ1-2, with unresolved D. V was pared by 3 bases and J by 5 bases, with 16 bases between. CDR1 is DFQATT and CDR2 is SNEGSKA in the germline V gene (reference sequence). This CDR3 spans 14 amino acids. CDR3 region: CSARVGAGGYGYTF. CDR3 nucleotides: TGCAGTGCTAGGGTGGGAGCAGGAGGGTATGGCTACACCTTC.

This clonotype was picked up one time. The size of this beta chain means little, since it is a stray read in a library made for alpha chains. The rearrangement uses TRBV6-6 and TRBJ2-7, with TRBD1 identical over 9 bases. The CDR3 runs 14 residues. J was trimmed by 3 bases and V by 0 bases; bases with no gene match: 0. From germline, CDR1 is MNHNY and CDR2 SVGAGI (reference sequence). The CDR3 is CASSYSTGGYEQYV. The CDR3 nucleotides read TGTGCCAGCAGTTACTCGACAGGGGGCTACGAGCAGTACGTC.

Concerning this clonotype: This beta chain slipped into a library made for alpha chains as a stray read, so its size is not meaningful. The CDR3 protein is CATSDSRGHNGYTF. The CDR3 DNA reads TGTGCCACCAGTGATTCCAGGGGGCATAATGGCTACACCTTC. This chain joins TRBV24-1 and TRBJ1-2; 8 bases map to TRBD1. The CDR3 is 14 amino acids. Unmatched junction bases numbered 4, after V lost 2 bases and J lost 6 bases. The V gene's germline CDR1 is KGHDR and CDR2 SFDVKD.

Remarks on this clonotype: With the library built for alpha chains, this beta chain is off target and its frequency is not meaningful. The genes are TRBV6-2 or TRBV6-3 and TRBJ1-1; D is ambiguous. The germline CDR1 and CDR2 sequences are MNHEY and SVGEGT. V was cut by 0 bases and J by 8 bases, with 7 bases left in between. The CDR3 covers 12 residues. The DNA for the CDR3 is TGTGCCAGCAGTTACTCCGGGGAAGAAGCTTTCTTT. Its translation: CASSYSGEEAFF.

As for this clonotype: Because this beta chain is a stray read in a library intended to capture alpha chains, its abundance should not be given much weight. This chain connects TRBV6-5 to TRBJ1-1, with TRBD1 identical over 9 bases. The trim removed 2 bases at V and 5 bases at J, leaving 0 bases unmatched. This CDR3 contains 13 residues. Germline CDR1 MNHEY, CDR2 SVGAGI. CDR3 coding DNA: TGTGCCAGCAGTTACGACAGGGGGACTGAAGCTTTCTTT. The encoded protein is CASSYDRGTEAFF.

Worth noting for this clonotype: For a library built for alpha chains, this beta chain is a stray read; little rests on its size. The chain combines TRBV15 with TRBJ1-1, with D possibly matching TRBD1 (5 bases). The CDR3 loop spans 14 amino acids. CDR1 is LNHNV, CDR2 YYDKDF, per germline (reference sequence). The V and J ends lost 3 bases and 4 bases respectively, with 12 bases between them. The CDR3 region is CATSRAGRGTEAFF. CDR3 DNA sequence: TGTGCCACCAGCAGGGCAGGGCGGGGCACTGAAGCTTTCTTT.

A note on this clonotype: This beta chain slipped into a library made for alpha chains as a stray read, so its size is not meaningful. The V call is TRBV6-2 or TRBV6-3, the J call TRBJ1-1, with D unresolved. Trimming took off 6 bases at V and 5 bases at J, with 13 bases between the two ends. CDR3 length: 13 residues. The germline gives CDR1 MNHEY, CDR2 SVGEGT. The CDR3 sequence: CASRSYIETEAFF. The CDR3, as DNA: TGTGCCAGCAGGAGCTACATAGAAACTGAAGCTTTCTTT.